These T cell receptor beta chains were read from a single sample in a study of immune evolution from preneoplasia to lung adenocarcinoma. TCRdb keeps only in-frame clones here, not all; method: immunoSEQ multiplex PCR. Of several thousand clones in the sample, 85% to 90% were seen once. Sequenced sample: FFPE invasive lung adenocarcinoma tissue. Receptors were obtained from a person in their 70s with invasive lung adenocarcinoma. Each CDR3 is given with its conserved first and last residue. D genes are given only for firm matches. Only part of the rows carry a size: once, few, many, or a class if the clone is expanded.

v_call,clone_size,j_call,d_call,cdr3_nt,cdr3_aa
TRBV6-1,-,TRBJ2-7,TRBD2,TGTGCCAGCAGTGAAGGGGTCACTAGCGGGAGTAGCTACGAGCAGTACTTC,CASSEGVTSGSSYEQYF
TRBV29-1,-,TRBJ2-7,-,TGCAGCGTTGAAGAAGCAGTACGGGGCGAGCAGTACTTC,CSVEEAVRGEQYF
TRBV21-1,-,TRBJ2-5,-,TGTGCCAGCAGCATGGGCTTTGAGACCCAGTACTTC,CASSMGFETQYF
TRBV9,-,TRBJ2-1,-,TGTGCCAGCAGCGTAGGTAGGGGCCTATCGGTTGAGCAGTTCTTC,CASSVGRGLSVEQFF
TRBV6-5,once,TRBJ1-2,-,TGTGCCAGCAGTTACTCGCCTCGGGGTGGCTACACCTTC,CASSYSPRGGYTF
TRBV4-2,-,TRBJ2-5,-,TGTGCCAGCAGCCAAGAAGGGAGTTCGAGCCAAGAGACCCAGTACTTC,CASSQEGSSSQETQYF
TRBV5-1,-,TRBJ1-2,TRBD1,TGCGCCAGCAGCTATTTCGGACAGGCGGAGGATGGCTACACCTTC,CASSYFGQAEDGYTF
TRBV9,-,TRBJ2-2,-,TGTGCCAGCAGCGTCCGCTGGAACACCGGGGAGCTGTTTTTT,CASSVRWNTGELFF
TRBV7-9,-,TRBJ2-1,-,TGTGCCAGCAGCTTAGGTCAGGGACTCTTCAATGAGCAGTTCTTC,CASSLGQGLFNEQFF
TRBV27,-,TRBJ1-1,-,TGTGCCAGCCTGGGGGGCGGGTACACTGAAGCTTTCTTT,CASLGGGYTEAFF
TRBV5-1,once,TRBJ2-1,-,TGCGCCAGCAGCTACCTACCCCGTGGGAAAGAGCAGTTCTTC,CASSYLPRGKEQFF
TRBV2,-,TRBJ2-3,-,TGTGCCAGCAGTGAAAAGACTCTGCGAAGCACAGATACGCAGTATTTT,CASSEKTLRSTDTQYF
TRBV29-1,-,TRBJ2-7,-,TGCAGCGTTGAAGATGGGGACATCTACTACGAGCAGTACTTC,CSVEDGDIYYEQYF
TRBV19,-,TRBJ1-2,-,TGTGCCAGTAGCCGGGGGCTACCTAATGGCTACACCTTC,CASSRGLPNGYTF